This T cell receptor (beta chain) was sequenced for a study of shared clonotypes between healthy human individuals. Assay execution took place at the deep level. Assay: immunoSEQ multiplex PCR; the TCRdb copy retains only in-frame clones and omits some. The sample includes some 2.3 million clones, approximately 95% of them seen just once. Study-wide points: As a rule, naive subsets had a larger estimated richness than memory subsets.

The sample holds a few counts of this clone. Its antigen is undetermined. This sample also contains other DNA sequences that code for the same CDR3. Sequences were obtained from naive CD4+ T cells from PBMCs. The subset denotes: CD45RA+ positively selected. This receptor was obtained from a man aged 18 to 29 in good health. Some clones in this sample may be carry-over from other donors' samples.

CDR3 bases: TGCAGCGTTGCTGGGATCTTGAACACTGAAGCTTTCTTT. It codes for CSVAGILNTEAFF. The chain combines TRBV29-1 with TRBJ1-1; unclear D gene. The CDR3 length is 13 residues. The V end was cut by 4 bases, the J end by 0 bases, with 9 bases between. Germline V gives CDR1 SQVTM, CDR2 ANQGSEA.